This is a list of T cell receptor beta chains from one sample in a study of T cell changes during pregnancy in multiple sclerosis. Sequencing was performed with immunoSEQ multiplex PCR; in TCRdb, only in-frame clones are kept and a portion is missing. The sample shows nearly 70,000 clones, 90% to 95% of them seen only once. The sample consisted of peripheral blood, taken in the second trimester of pregnancy. The receptors stem from a female donor in good health, enrolled as a control in a pregnancy study. Both conserved end residues are part of each CDR3. A D gene is named only where the DNA matches it firmly. Expanded clones get a size class; other rows say once, few or many, or leave the size out.

cdr3_nt	cdr3_aa	clone_size	d_call	v_call	j_call
TGTGCCAGCAGTTTAGCGGGAGCGGTGGGCTACGAGCAGTACTTC	CASSLAGAVGYEQYF	-	TRBD2	TRBV7-8	TRBJ2-7
TGTGCCAGCAGCCCGGACAGGAACTATGGCTACACCTTC	CASSPDRNYGYTF	once	TRBD1	TRBV5-4	TRBJ1-2
TGTGCCAGCAGTTTTGCCGGGACAGGGGGCAGCGAGCAGTACTTC	CASSFAGTGGSEQYF	-	TRBD1	TRBV7-2	TRBJ2-7
TGTGCCAGCAGCTTCTTTATGCGGGCGTCCTCCTACAATGAGCAGTTCTTC	CASSFFMRASSYNEQFF	-	-	TRBV7-9	TRBJ2-1
TGTGCCAGCAGCCATGGAGGGAAGGAGACCCAGTACTTC	CASSHGGKETQYF	-	-	TRBV7-9	TRBJ2-5
TGTGCCAGCAGATGGACAGGGTCAGGAAACACCATATATTTT	CASRWTGSGNTIYF	few	TRBD1	TRBV7-2	TRBJ1-3
TGTGCCAGCAGCTTCGGACAGGGCAAGACCGGGGAGCTGTTTTTT	CASSFGQGKTGELFF	-	TRBD1	TRBV7-3	TRBJ2-2
TGCGCCAGCAGCGGGCCGGGACAGGGGTCCCCAGCGGCTTTCTTT	CASSGPGQGSPAAFF	-	TRBD1	TRBV5-1	TRBJ1-1
TGTGCCAGCAGTGAAGATTCACTAGAGCAGTACTTC	CASSEDSLEQYF	-	-	TRBV2	TRBJ2-7
TGTGCCAGCAGCTCGAATGTAGCGGGAGTCGAGACCCAGTACTTC	CASSSNVAGVETQYF	once	TRBD2	TRBV7-2	TRBJ2-5
TGTGCCAGCAGCTCACCCGTACAGGGAAGGAATCAGCCCCAGCATTTT	CASSSPVQGRNQPQHF	-	-	TRBV5-8	TRBJ1-5
TGTGCCAGCAGCTCGGGGACTAGCGGGAGTAGTATGTATGAGCAGTTCTTC	CASSSGTSGSSMYEQFF	once	TRBD2	TRBV5-4	TRBJ2-1
TGTGCCAGCAGGTTGAACCTAGCGGTATTTACCTACAATGAGCAGTTCTTC	CASRLNLAVFTYNEQFF	-	-	TRBV12-1	TRBJ2-1
TGTGCCAGCAGTTCTACACGGGGTACGCAGTATTTT	CASSSTRGTQYF	once	-	TRBV27	TRBJ2-3
TGCAGCGTTGACGGGTGGGAGGGGGGTGAGCAGTTCTTC	CSVDGWEGGEQFF	once	-	TRBV29-1	TRBJ2-1
TGTGCCTGGAGTGATAACAGAGAAAAACTGTTTTTT	CAWSDNREKLFF	few	-	TRBV30	TRBJ1-4
TGTGCCAGTAGTAGTCACAGGGTGGGCTATGGCTACACCTTC	CASSSHRVGYGYTF	few	-	TRBV19	TRBJ1-2
TGTGCCAGCAGTGAAGCGGGCGGGAGGGGGGGTTACGAGCAGTACTTC	CASSEAGGRGGYEQYF	-	TRBD2	TRBV6-1	TRBJ2-7
TGTGCCAGCAGTTCCTCGTATACTGGGGCCAACGTCCTGACTTTC	CASSSSYTGANVLTF	-	-	TRBV28	TRBJ2-6
TGTGCCAGCACGGCGGGGACTCCCGAGCAGTACTTC	CASTAGTPEQYF	-	-	TRBV2	TRBJ2-7
TGTGCTAGTGGTGGTAGAGGCGAGCAGTACTTC	CASGGRGEQYF	medium-sized	-	TRBV12-5	TRBJ2-7
TGTGCCAGCAGTTCCCCCTTCAGGGGGTCAGATACGCAGTATTTT	CASSSPFRGSDTQYF	-	TRBD1	TRBV28	TRBJ2-3
TGTGCCAGCAGTGGAGGATTAACCAATCAGCCCCAGCATTTT	CASSGGLTNQPQHF	-	-	TRBV2	TRBJ1-5
TGTGCCAGCAGCTTCACAGGACAGGGAGGTTCACCCCTCCACTTT	CASSFTGQGGSPLHF	-	TRBD1	TRBV11-2	TRBJ1-6
TGTGCCAGCTCACTTCCCCCTCCCGAGGTGGGCACTGAAGCTTTCTTT	CASSLPPPEVGTEAFF	-	-	TRBV18	TRBJ1-1
TGTGCCAGCAGCTTAGGCTTACTAGCGGGAGCGGACCAAGAGACCCAGTACTTC	CASSLGLLAGADQETQYF	-	TRBD2	TRBV7-6	TRBJ2-5
TGCGCCAGCAGCCCTCACCTAAGACTAGCGGGATCCAATGAGCAGTTCTTC	CASSPHLRLAGSNEQFF	-	TRBD2	TRBV4-3	TRBJ2-1
TGCGCCAGCAGCCAAGCGACGGGAGCTGCCTCTACGCAGTATTTT	CASSQATGAASTQYF	-	-	TRBV4-3	TRBJ2-3
TGTGCCAGCAGCTTGAGTAAAACTAATGAAAAACTGTTTTTT	CASSLSKTNEKLFF	-	-	TRBV7-8	TRBJ1-4
TGCAGCGTTGAGGGGCAGGAGGGCTATGGCTACACCTTC	CSVEGQEGYGYTF	-	-	TRBV29-1	TRBJ1-2
TGCGCCAGCAGCCAAGATCTTCGAGCGGGGATACCTGTCGAGCAGTACTTC	CASSQDLRAGIPVEQYF	-	TRBD2	TRBV4-3	TRBJ2-7
TGTGCCAGCAGACGAGACAGTGCAACTAATGAAAAACTGTTTTTT	CASRRDSATNEKLFF	-	-	TRBV2	TRBJ1-4
TGTGCCAGCAGGTCACCACAGGGGGCGAGTCCCTCCTATAATTCACCCCTCCACTTT	CASRSPQGASPSYNSPLHF	-	TRBD1	TRBV28	TRBJ1-6
TGTGCCAGCAGCGACCCCGGGGATAGCGGGTACAATGAGCAGTTCTTC	CASSDPGDSGYNEQFF	-	TRBD2	TRBV7-3	TRBJ2-1
TGTGCCACCAGCAGAGATGGGGCAACCGGAGGGGTAGATCAGCCCCAGCATTTT	CATSRDGATGGVDQPQHF	-	-	TRBV15	TRBJ1-5
TGTGCCAGCAGGGAAAGCAGGGGGGAAGAGACCCAGTACTTC	CASRESRGEETQYF	-	-	TRBV2	TRBJ2-5
TGTGCCAGCAGCTCAACAAGCGGGAGCTCCTACAATGAGCAGTTCTTC	CASSSTSGSSYNEQFF	-	TRBD2	TRBV7-8	TRBJ2-1
TGCAGCGTTACAGCGGCGAACACTGAAGCTTTCTTT	CSVTAANTEAFF	-	-	TRBV29-1	TRBJ1-1